Below, 20 T cell receptor beta chains from the same sample are listed, as sequenced in a study of blood T cell repertoires in COVID-19. Profiled with immunoSEQ multiplex PCR; TCRdb holds only in-frame clones, not every one. The table lists more than 90,000 clones, almost 95% of them singletons, with around 6% in the top ten. Source material: peripheral blood. The receptors here all came from a man aged 45-65 years with active COVID-19.

The chain joins TRBV30 to TRBJ2-5, with TRBD1 as a possible D gene (6 bases). The CDR3 runs 14 residues. Germline V gives CDR1 GTSNPN, CDR2 SVGIG (reference sequence). V was shortened by 5 bases and J by 9 bases, with 22 bases between the two germline ends. The CDR3 sequence is CAWGANQGSGAQYF. The CDR3 nucleotides read TGTGCCTGGGGCGCAAATCAGGGGTCCGGGGCCCAGTACTTC.

The chain recombines TRBV5-1 with TRBJ2-2; weak D call: TRBD1 (5 bases). V was pared by 4 bases and J by 1 base, with 11 bases between. CDR3 length: 15 residues. CDR1 and CDR2 from the germline V gene are SGHRS and YFSETQ. The CDR3 DNA reads as TGCGCCAGCAGCCTTATTACAGGGAACACCGGGGAGCTGTTTTTT. Its translation is CASSLITGNTGELFF.

The chain links TRBV6-6 to TRBJ1-5; tentatively, D is TRBD1 (6 bases). V was trimmed by 6 bases and J by 9 bases, leaving 18 bases between them. Germline V gene sequence: CDR1 MNHNY, CDR2 SVGAGI (reference sequence). The length of the CDR3 is 14 residues. CDR3 DNA sequence: TGTGCCAGCAGACCCCAGGGGCCGGCGTGGCCCCAGCATTTT. Its translation: CASRPQGPAWPQHF.

The chain links TRBV30 to TRBJ2-7; 14 nucleotides agree with TRBD2. The V segment lost 0 bases and the J segment 5 bases; nucleotides outside the gene matches: 9. Germline lookup yields CDR1 GTSNPN and CDR2 SVGIG (reference sequence). This CDR3 is 17 amino acids long. The CDR3 region is CAWSVAWTSGRQNEQYF. CDR3 DNA sequence: TGTGCCTGGAGTGTCGCCTGGACTAGCGGGAGGCAGAACGAGCAGTACTTC.

CDR3 in DNA: TGTGCCAGCAGCTTAATGGTGGACAGGGATAACTATGGCTACACCTTC. Protein: CASSLMVDRDNYGYTF. The V gene is TRBV7-3, the J gene TRBJ1-2; 8 bases are a match to TRBD1. The CDR3 spans 16 residues. CDR1 and CDR2 from the germline V gene are SGHTA and FQGTGA. V was clipped by 1 base and J by 1 base; unmatched bases: 5.

The CDR3 protein is CSVSQGGQETQYF. The CDR3 bases are TGCAGCGTTTCACAGGGGGGCCAAGAGACCCAGTACTTC. The V and J genes are TRBV29-1 and TRBJ2-5; 8 nucleotides match TRBD1. The V gene's germline CDR1 is SQVTM and CDR2 ANQGSEA. With V trimmed by 5 bases and J by 1 base, 3 bases remained unmatched. The CDR3 runs to 13 residues.

V and J are TRBV30 and TRBJ2-2; possibly TRBD2 for D (6 bases). V was trimmed by 5 bases and J by 7 bases, leaving 11 bases between them. There are 12 residues in the CDR3. Germline V gene sequence: CDR1 GTSNPN, CDR2 SVGIG (reference sequence). For the CDR3, the DNA is TGTGCCTGGGGGACGGGGGACGGGGAGCTGTTTTTT. Its translation: CAWGTGDGELFF.

The genes are TRBV4-1 and TRBJ2-2; D may be TRBD1 (6 bases). This CDR3 is 15 amino acids long. V was shortened by 1 base and J by 3 bases, with 9 bases between the two germline ends. Germline CDR1 MGHRA, CDR2 YSYEKL. The CDR3 region has the DNA TGCGCCAGCAGCCAAGGACAGGTAGACACCGGGGAGCTGTTTTTT. Translated: CASSQGQVDTGELFF.

This rearrangement joins TRBV7-8 to TRBJ1-3; 9 bases align to TRBD1. V trimming: 5 bases; J trimming: 4 bases; junction bases outside the gene matches: 6. The CDR3 runs 15 residues. Germline CDR1 reads SGHVS; CDR2 reads FQNEAQ. DNA of the CDR3: TGTGCCAGCAGCGGGGACAGGGACATCGGAAACACCATATATTTT. Its translation: CASSGDRDIGNTIYF.

This sequence joins TRBV5-1 and TRBJ1-1, with a tentative D call TRBD1 (5 bases). CDR1 and CDR2 from the germline V gene are SGHRS and YFSETQ. V was pared by 1 base and J by 1 base, with 11 bases between. This CDR3 is 15 amino acids long. The CDR3 DNA reads TGCGCCAGCAGCTTGACACAGGCGAAGAACACTGAAGCTTTCTTT. Translated, it gives CASSLTQAKNTEAFF.

In nucleotides, the CDR3 is TGTGCCAGTACCTACATGGGGACGGGGGTTCCTGGAAACACCATATATTTT. As protein: CASTYMGTGVPGNTIYF. The chain recombines TRBV19 with TRBJ1-3, with D possibly being TRBD1 (5 bases). Germline CDR1 reads LNHDA; CDR2 reads SQIVND (reference sequence). The CDR3 contains 17 residues. V lost 7 bases, J lost 2 bases, and 21 bases lay in between.

CDR3 DNA: TGCGCCAGCAGCTTCTTTCGCGGGCTAGCCTACGAGCAGTACTTC. Translating it yields CASSFFRGLAYEQYF. The chain is built from TRBV5-1 and TRBJ2-7, with D perhaps TRBD2 (5 bases). Germline CDR1 is SGHRS and CDR2 is YFSETQ. The length of the CDR3 is 15 residues. V lost 2 bases and J 2 bases, leaving 14 bases between the germline ends.

The chain employs TRBV12-3 or TRBV12-4 and TRBJ2-3; no reliable D call. CDR3 length: 12 amino acids. Trimming took off 1 base at V and 6 bases at J, with 5 bases between the two ends. The CDR3 DNA reads TGTGCCAGCAGTTTAGTTCTCGATACGCAGTATTTT. Translated, it gives CASSLVLDTQYF.

The J gene is TRBJ1-4, the V gene TRBV29-1; D is undetermined. V was trimmed by 5 bases and J by 2 bases, leaving 3 bases between them. In germline, CDR1 is SQVTM, CDR2 ANQGSEA. CDR3 size: 11 residues. In DNA form, the CDR3 reads TGCAGCGTTTATACTAATGAAAAACTGTTTTTT. This codes for CSVYTNEKLFF.

J is TRBJ1-2 and V is TRBV6-5, with a weak D call TRBD1 (6 bases). This CDR3 is built from 14 residues. CDR1 MNHEY and CDR2 SVGAGI come from the germline V gene. V was clipped by 6 bases and J by 7 bases, with 18 bases between them. The CDR3 sequence is CASRKGGPGSGYTF. CDR3 coding DNA: TGTGCCAGCAGGAAGGGGGGGCCCGGCTCTGGCTACACCTTC.

This chain connects TRBV3-1 (or the pseudogene TRBV3-2) to TRBJ1-1; D is ambiguous. The CDR3 is 15 amino acids. Trimming took 3 bases from V and 1 from J, leaving 12 bases between them. CDR1 is LGHDT, CDR2 YNNKEL, per germline (reference sequence). The CDR3 sequence is CASSHPPGENTEAFF. As DNA, the CDR3 is TGTGCCAGCAGCCACCCCCCAGGCGAGAACACTGAAGCTTTCTTT.

The V and J genes are TRBV4-2 and TRBJ2-7; 9 positions match TRBD2. The CDR3 extends over 13 amino acids. Germline trimming cut 3 bases from V and 5 bases from J; bases unmatched to any gene: 2. Germline loops: CDR1 LGHNA, CDR2 YNFKEQ. CDR3 bases: TGTGCCAGCAGCCAGGCTAGCGGGGACGAGCAGTACTTC. Its translation: CASSQASGDEQYF.

The chain recombines TRBV28 with TRBJ2-7; D ambiguous. Germline CDR1 and CDR2: MDHEN and SYDVKM. The CDR3 covers 11 residues. Trimming pared 5 bases from V and 3 bases from J, leaving 5 bases between. CDR3 sequence: CASSASYEQYF. Written as DNA, the CDR3 is TGTGCCAGCAGTGCGAGCTACGAGCAGTACTTC. The full variable domain, with the rest looked up from reference TRBV28 and TRBJ2-7, is DVKVTQSSRYLVKRTGEKVFLECVQDMDHENMFWYRQDPGLGLRLIYFSYDVKMKEKGDIPEGYSVSREKKERFSLILESASTNQTSMYLCASSASYEQYFGPGTRLTVT.

The rearrangement joins TRBV2 to TRBJ2-2, with D unresolved. The length of the CDR3 is 13 residues. The V end was cut by 6 bases, the J end by 6 bases, with 11 bases between. In germline, CDR1 is SNHLY, CDR2 FYNNEI. The CDR3 DNA reads as TGTGCCAGCAGCCCCGTGGCCGCCGGGGAGCTGTTTTTT. The encoded protein is CASSPVAAGELFF.

This chain uses TRBV7-9 with TRBJ2-2; 14 positions match TRBD2. The CDR3 contains 18 residues. V gave up 4 bases and J gave up 6 bases; unmatched junction bases: 10. From germline, CDR1 is SEHNR and CDR2 FQNEAQ (reference sequence). This CDR3 is CASSWGTSGRTRAGELFF. The CDR3, as DNA: TGTGCCAGCAGCTGGGGGACTAGCGGGAGAACCAGGGCCGGGGAGCTGTTTTTT.